This is a list of T cell receptor beta chains from one sample in a study of blood T cells in healthy people across ages. TCRdb reprocessed the 5' RACE reads with MiXCR, giving one entry per CDR3 protein. The sample includes some 700,000 distinct CDR3 sequences, over 20% of them seen just once. The specimen sequenced was blood. These receptors came from a man between 65 and 85 years old in good health. The CDR3 runs from the conserved cysteine through the conserved F or W. A D gene is named only where the DNA matches it firmly. Not every row has a clone size; where given, it reads once, few, many or a size class.

cdr3_nt cdr3_aa d_call clone_size j_call v_call
TGTGCCAGCAGCTTATCGAGGGGCGATTTTCCAGATACGCAGTATTTT CASSLSRGDFPDTQYF . . TRBJ2-3 TRBV7-9
TGTGCCAGCAGCCGGGACAGAGATCAGCCCCAGCATTTT CASSRDRDQPQHF TRBD1 many TRBJ1-5 TRBV27
TGTGCCAGCAGCCCAAAAGGGCGGGAGGGCCAAAACATTCAGTACTTC CASSPKGREGQNIQYF TRBD2 many TRBJ2-4 TRBV12-3/TRBV12-4
TGTGCCAGCAGCCAACATGGGAGCACAGATACGCAGTATTTT CASSQHGSTDTQYF . . TRBJ2-3 TRBV3-1
TGCGCCAGCAGTTGGACAGGGCCCTCCGGGGAGCTGTTTTTT CASSWTGPSGELFF TRBD1 . TRBJ2-2 TRBV10-2
TGCGCCAGCAGCTTGACTAGTTTCCAAGAGACCCAGTACTTC CASSLTSFQETQYF . many TRBJ2-5 TRBV5-1
TGTGCCTTTTACAGGAGCCTGAACACTGAAGCTTTCTTT CAFYRSLNTEAFF . . TRBJ1-1 TRBV30
TGTGCCATCGCCACAGGGGAAGGCGGGGAGCTGTTTTTT CAIATGEGGELFF TRBD1 once TRBJ2-2 TRBV10-3
TGCAGCGTTGAAGTCTTAGAGACCCAGTACTTC CSVEVLETQYF . many TRBJ2-5 TRBV29-1
TGTGCCAGCAGACCCCGACCGTTGCAGTTCTTC CASRPRPLQFF . few TRBJ2-1 TRBV6-5
TGTGCCAGCAGTTGGGGACAGAACTATGGCTACACCTTC CASSWGQNYGYTF TRBD1 few TRBJ1-2 TRBV28
TGTGCCAGCAGCAGAGCGGGAGAAAAACCGTTTTTT CASSRAGEKPFF . few TRBJ1-4 TRBV7-6
TGTGCCAGCAGCTTAGCGACGGATGTCTATGGCTACACCTTC CASSLATDVYGYTF . many TRBJ1-2 TRBV7-2
TGTGCCAGCAGCTTTCGTAATGGAAACACCATATATTTT CASSFRNGNTIYF . few TRBJ1-3 TRBV11-2
TGTGCCAGCAGTTACTCGACTAGCGTTCGGGAGACCCAGTACTTC CASSYSTSVRETQYF TRBD2 . TRBJ2-5 TRBV6-6
TGTGCCGGCAGCCCCAACAGGGTAGGCAATCAGCCCCAGCATTTT CAGSPNRVGNQPQHF . . TRBJ1-5 TRBV7-2
TGCGCCAGCAGTGATGGCAGGAGCACAGATACGCAGTATTTT CASSDGRSTDTQYF . . TRBJ2-3 TRBV10-2
TGCAGCGTCTACGTGAGAGACGTTCTCTCTGGGGCCAACGTCCTGACTTTC CSVYVRDVLSGANVLTF . . TRBJ2-6 TRBV29-1
TGTGCCATCAGTGCCTACAGGGGCGCGAGCGGGGAGCTGTTTTTT CAISAYRGASGELFF TRBD1 . TRBJ2-2 TRBV10-3
TGTGCCAGCAGCTTAGGAGTAGGACAGGGTATTTCCGAGCAGTACTTC CASSLGVGQGISEQYF TRBD1 . TRBJ2-7 TRBV7-9
TGTGCCAGCAGTGAGGACCCTAGCGGGCAAGAGACCCAGTACTTC CASSEDPSGQETQYF TRBD2 . TRBJ2-5 TRBV2
TGTGCCAGCAGTTACGCACAAACAGCCCGGGCCAAAAACATTCAGTACTTC CASSYAQTARAKNIQYF . many TRBJ2-4 TRBV6-6
TGTGCCAGCAGTTTGATTGTCACCGGGGAGCTGTTTTTT CASSLIVTGELFF . . TRBJ2-2 TRBV12-3/TRBV12-4
TGCAGTGCTACTTGGGGGGATGAAGCTTTCTTT CSATWGDEAFF . . TRBJ1-1 TRBV20-1
TGTGCCAGCGGAACACGATACGAGCAGTACTTC CASGTRYEQYF . . TRBJ2-7 TRBV12-3/TRBV12-4
TGCAGCGTTCGAGGGGCAGATACGCAGTATTTT CSVRGADTQYF . many TRBJ2-3 TRBV29-1
TGTGCCACCAGTGATTTGCACCAGACTAGCGGCACTTCCACAGATACGCAGTATTTT CATSDLHQTSGTSTDTQYF TRBD2 . TRBJ2-3 TRBV24-1
TGCGGGGAACGGGTATCGGGTAGAGATACGCAGTATTTT CGERVSGRDTQYF . . TRBJ2-3 TRBV20-1
TGTGCCAGCAGCCAAGTGGGTTTACCGGTCAACTCTGGAAACACCATATATTTT CASSQVGLPVNSGNTIYF . . TRBJ1-3 TRBV3-1
TGTGCCAGCAGCTTATATGGACTAGCGGGGATGGAGACCCAGTACTTC CASSLYGLAGMETQYF TRBD2 many TRBJ2-5 TRBV11-2
TGCAGTGCACTAGCGGGAATAGTCTACAATGAGCAGTTCTTC CSALAGIVYNEQFF TRBD2 . TRBJ2-1 TRBV20-1
TGCAGCGTCCCGACAGGGTCAACAGATACGCAGTATTTT CSVPTGSTDTQYF TRBD1 . TRBJ2-3 TRBV29-1
TGTGCCACCACCGGGTACGGGACATCGAACACTGAAGCTTTCTTT CATTGYGTSNTEAFF . . TRBJ1-1 TRBV15
TGTGCCAGCAGCCCGGGACAGGGGGCGACCGGGGAGCTGTTTTTT CASSPGQGATGELFF TRBD1 . TRBJ2-2 TRBV11-2
TGTGCCATCAGCCCACTAACGACCGGGGAGCTGTTTTTT CAISPLTTGELFF . many TRBJ2-2 TRBV10-3
TGTGCCAGTAGTATAAGGGGTTCAGATGAGCAGTTCTTC CASSIRGSDEQFF . . TRBJ2-1 TRBV19
TGTGCCAGCAGTCTGGGGACTGTAGAGCAGTTCTTC CASSLGTVEQFF . . TRBJ2-1 TRBV28
TGTGCCAGCAGTTCAACCACCAGGGGTGCGCAGTATTTT CASSSTTRGAQYF . . TRBJ2-3 TRBV12-3/TRBV12-4
TGTGCCACCTTCAATACCGGGACTAGCGGCACAGATACGCAGTATTTT CATFNTGTSGTDTQYF TRBD2 few TRBJ2-3 TRBV10-3
TGTGCCAGCAGCTCATCACAGGGAATTGAAAAACTGTTTTTT CASSSSQGIEKLFF . . TRBJ1-4 TRBV7-9
TGTGCCAGCAGTTACGGTGGGATGCGAGCAGATACGCACTATTTT CASSYGGMRADTHYF . . TRBJ2-3 TRBV6-2/TRBV6-3
TGTGCCAGCAGCTTAGGGCTAGCGCAGCAAGAGACCCAGTACTTC CASSLGLAQQETQYF . few TRBJ2-5 TRBV7-8
TGTGCCAGCAGCTTAGAACCAGGAGGAAACACCATATATTTT CASSLEPGGNTIYF . . TRBJ1-3 TRBV7-8
TGCAGCGTTGGCGGGGGGCCATACTCTGGAAACACCATATATTTT CSVGGGPYSGNTIYF . few TRBJ1-3 TRBV29-1
TGTGCCAGCAGTTTATTCGGGACTAGCGGGAGTATAAAGTTCTTC CASSLFGTSGSIKFF TRBD2 . TRBJ2-1 TRBV27
TGCAGCGTTCGACTATCCTACACCGGGGAGCTGTTTTTT CSVRLSYTGELFF . few TRBJ2-2 TRBV29-1